These 26 T cell receptor beta chains originate from one sample sequenced in a study of T-cell memory formation after mild COVID-19. MiXCR was run by TCRdb on the 5' RACE reads, yielding one entry per CDR3 protein. The sample has around 370,000 distinct CDR3 sequences, more than 20% seen once. Sequenced material: PBMCs or a T cell subset sorted from them (not recorded which). Every receptor here comes from an adult woman who had mild COVID-19 (a few samples of this study predate the infection). Cell type and time point are not known.

This clonotype was seen only a few times. V is TRBV2 and J is TRBJ2-2; D is unresolved. V was cut by 7 bases and J by 9 bases, with 9 bases left in between. Germline CDR1 is SNHLY and CDR2 is FYNNEI. The CDR3 runs 11 residues. The CDR3 is CASTTARELFF. CDR3 nucleotides: TGTGCCAGCACGACTGCTCGGGAGCTGTTTTTT.

The chain uses TRBV25-1 and TRBJ2-7, with 7 bases that match TRBD1. CDR1 is MGHDK and CDR2 is SYGVNS in the germline V gene. V lost 6 bases and J lost 2; bases outside the gene matches: 7. The CDR3 is made up of 14 amino acids. This chain's CDR3 is CASSPRDRTYEQYF. Here the CDR3 DNA reads TGTGCCAGCAGCCCTAGGGACAGAACCTACGAGCAGTACTTC.

V and J are TRBV18 and TRBJ2-3; 13 nucleotides line up with TRBD2. The CDR3 spans 16 residues. Losses at the gene ends were 4 bases for V and 4 bases for J; bases not matched to a gene: 5. Germline V gene lookup returns CDR1 KGHSH and CDR2 LQKENI. The CDR3 bases are TGTGCCAGCTCACTTGGGACTAGCGGGAAAGCAGATACGCAGTATTTT. This codes for CASSLGTSGKADTQYF.

CDR3: CASSLPSELWAFF. The CDR3 DNA reads as TGTGCCAGCAGCTTACCCTCAGAGTTGTGGGCTTTCTTT. V gene TRBV7-2 combines with J gene TRBJ1-1; D is unresolved. CDR3 length: 13 amino acids. Germline CDR1 SGHTA, CDR2 FQGNSA. Trimming pared 2 bases from V and 11 bases from J, leaving 15 bases between.

V usage is TRBV11-2 and J usage is TRBJ2-5, with TRBD2 identical over 7 bases. CDR1 is SGHAT and CDR2 is FQNNGV in the germline V gene. This CDR3 spans 17 amino acids. Germline trimming cut 4 bases from V and 0 bases from J; bases unmatched to any gene: 11. The CDR3 DNA reads as TGTGCCAGCAGCTCTAGCGGCGAGACAAAGTACCAAGAGACCCAGTACTTC. This gives the protein CASSSSGETKYQETQYF.

This chain uses TRBV5-5 with TRBJ1-1; D is possibly TRBD1 (5 bases). V shed 0 bases and J shed 11 bases, with 14 bases lying between them. Germline V gene sequence: CDR1 SGHKS, CDR2 YYEKEE (reference sequence). This CDR3 has 13 residues. CDR3 in amino acids: CASSLEEGMRAFF. DNA of the CDR3: TGTGCCAGCAGCTTGGAAGAGGGGATGAGGGCTTTCTTT.

This clonotype was observed a few times. The CDR3 region has the DNA TGTGCCAGCAGCTTAGATCGTGGCGGATCCACCGGGGAGCTGTTTTTT. It encodes CASSLDRGGSTGELFF. The rearrangement joins TRBV7-6 to TRBJ2-2; D ambiguous. Germline assignment: CDR1 SGHVS and CDR2 FNYEAQ. The CDR3 spans 16 residues. Trimming took 1 base from V and 4 from J, leaving 13 bases between them.

The chain links TRBV16 to TRBJ1-2, with D perhaps TRBD1 (5 bases). Germline loops: CDR1 KGHSY, CDR2 FQNENV. Trimming took 0 bases from V and 7 from J, leaving 9 bases between them. The CDR3 covers 13 residues. The DNA for the CDR3 is TGTGCCAGCAGCCAATCTTCAGGGTTTGGCTACACCTTC. It translates to CASSQSSGFGYTF.

The V and J genes are TRBV5-6 and TRBJ2-7; the D is unclear. Germline V gene lookup returns CDR1 SGHDT and CDR2 YYEEEE. Trimming left V 0 bases short and J 1 base short, with 8 bases between. This CDR3 has 14 residues. CDR3 DNA sequence: TGTGCCAGCAGCTTGGTAACGGGTTCCTACGAGCAGTACTTC. It translates to CASSLVTGSYEQYF. The whole variable domain, filled in from reference TRBV5-6 and TRBJ2-7, reads DAGVTQSPTHLIKTRGQQVTLRCSPKSGHDTVSWYQQALGQGPQFIFQYYEEEERQRGNFPDRFSGHQFPNYSSELNVNALLLGDSALYLCASSLVTGSYEQYFGPGTRLTVT.

CDR3: CSAAGPNEQYF. CDR3 nucleotide sequence: TGCAGTGCAGCCGGACCGAACGAGCAGTACTTC. V and J are TRBV20-1 and TRBJ2-7; no clear D gene. V was trimmed by 6 bases and J by 5 bases, leaving 11 bases between them. CDR1 and CDR2 (germline): DFQATT, SNEGSKA (reference sequence). The CDR3 has 11 amino acids.

V is TRBV2 and J is TRBJ1-2; D is unclear. CDR1 and CDR2 from the germline V gene are SNHLY and FYNNEI. V dropped 6 bases and J dropped 2 bases, with 10 bases sitting between them. CDR3 length: 13 residues. The CDR3: CASRDPGNYGYTF. The CDR3 DNA reads as TGTGCCAGCAGGGATCCGGGAAACTATGGCTACACCTTC.

This sequence joins TRBV7-6 and TRBJ2-5; 7 nucleotides match TRBD1. Germline V gene lookup returns CDR1 SGHVS and CDR2 FNYEAQ. Trimming removed 5 bases from V and 2 bases from J; junction bases left unmatched: 5. The CDR3 sequence is 14 residues long. The DNA of the CDR3 is TGTGCCAGCAGCGACAGGGTGTCGCAAGAGACCCAGTACTTC. Protein product: CASSDRVSQETQYF.

The V and J genes are TRBV6-1 and TRBJ1-4; a possible D gene is TRBD1 (5 bases). The V end lost 2 bases, the J end lost 3 bases, and 10 bases lay between the germline ends. This CDR3 spans 15 amino acids. CDR1 is MNHNS and CDR2 is SASEGT in the germline V gene. The CDR3 reads CASSENRQSNEKLFF. In DNA, the CDR3 is TGTGCCAGCAGTGAAAACAGGCAATCTAATGAAAAACTGTTTTTT.

This clonotype was seen more than once but under ten times. CDR3 nucleotide sequence: TGCGCCAGCAGCTTGGTCCTCACAGATCCCACCAAAGAGACCCAGTACTTC. It translates to CASSLVLTDPTKETQYF. This rearrangement joins TRBV5-1 to TRBJ2-5; D remains ambiguous. Deletions cut 0 bases from V and 3 bases from J, with 18 bases between. Germline-derived CDR1 and CDR2 are SGHRS and YFSETQ. The CDR3 is 17 amino acids.

This clonotype was detected many times. V usage is TRBV21-1 and J usage is TRBJ2-7; TRBD2 was called by the table and not checked on the DNA. TRBV21-1 counts as a pseudogene. The CDR3 runs 14 residues. CDR3 residues: CATSGKTRCYEQYF. The CDR3 nucleotides are TGTGCCACCTCAGGGAAGACTAGGTGCTACGAGCAGTACTTC.

The chain has TRBV5-1 and TRBJ1-1, with no clear D. The CDR3 consists of 13 residues. Per the germline V gene, CDR1 is SGHRS and CDR2 is YFSETQ. With 0 bases removed from V and 4 bases from J, the gap between germline ends came to 7 bases. Written as DNA, the CDR3 is TGCGCCAGCAGCTTGGTTGTTACCACTGAAGCTTTCTTT. Encoded protein: CASSLVVTTEAFF.

Written as DNA, the CDR3 is TGCGCCAGCAGTTCCGCCACAGGGTGGCAAGAGACCCAGTACTTC. This translates into CASSSATGWQETQYF. This chain uses TRBV4-1 with TRBJ2-5, with TRBD1 as a possible D gene (6 bases). Germline loops: CDR1 MGHRA, CDR2 YSYEKL. The CDR3 consists of 15 residues. V was pared by 6 bases and J by 2 bases, with 16 bases between.

This clonotype occurred many times. The V and J genes are TRBV5-1 and TRBJ2-3, with D uncertain. Germline loops: CDR1 SGHRS, CDR2 YFSETQ. Trimming removed 0 bases at V and 4 bases at J, with 3 bases between. This CDR3 region has 12 residues. CDR3 DNA: TGCGCCAGCAGCTTGGAATCAGATACGCAGTATTTT. Its translation is CASSLESDTQYF.

The V gene is TRBV20-1, the J gene TRBJ2-1; D remains unclear. The V end lost 5 bases, the J end lost 7 bases, and 18 bases lay between the germline ends. Germline assignment: CDR1 DFQATT and CDR2 SNEGSKA (reference sequence). The CDR3 runs to 14 residues. CDR3 sequence: CSALRQSGWNEQFF. The CDR3 DNA follows: TGCAGTGCTCTAAGACAATCCGGGTGGAATGAGCAGTTCTTC.

This clonotype was recorded many times. This rearrangement joins TRBV7-8 to TRBJ2-4; TRBD1 matches at 9 bases. CDR3 length equals 19 residues. V was pared by 4 bases and J by 0 bases, with 13 bases of the junction left unmatched. Germline V gene data show CDR1 as SGHVS and CDR2 as FQNEAQ. DNA of the CDR3: TGTGCCAGCAGCTCTCGGACAGGGGAAGATATTCTAGCCAAAAACATTCAGTACTTC. This translates into CASSSRTGEDILAKNIQYF. Full variable domain (outside the CDR3, taken from reference TRBV7-8 and TRBJ2-4): GAGVSQSPRYKVAKRGQDVALRCDPISGHVSLFWYQQALGQGPEFLTYFQNEAQLDKSGLPSDRFFAERPEGSVSTLKIQRTQQEDSAVYLCASSSRTGEDILAKNIQYFGAGTRLSVL.

The chain is built from TRBV7-2 and TRBJ1-2; D may be TRBD1 (5 bases). This CDR3 contains 13 residues. The germline gives CDR1 SGHTA, CDR2 FQGNSA. Trimming shortened V by 5 bases and J by 6 bases, and 13 bases separated the two germline ends. The CDR3 loop is CASSPRIRDGYTF. The CDR3 DNA follows: TGTGCCAGCAGCCCTCGGATCAGGGATGGCTACACCTTC.

The gene calls are TRBV29-1 and TRBJ1-6, with TRBD1 matching over 9 bases. The CDR3 extends over 18 amino acids. With 3 bases clipped from V and 0 bases from J, the junction kept 9 bases outside the gene matches. CDR1 SQVTM and CDR2 ANQGSEA come from the germline V gene. The CDR3 DNA follows: TGCAGCGTTGAGAACCGGGACAGGGTGCCCTCCTATAATTCACCCCTCCACTTT. Translated, it gives CSVENRDRVPSYNSPLHF.

This clonotype was picked up a small number of times. The chain has TRBV3-1 and TRBJ2-3; 8 nucleotides match TRBD1. This CDR3 is 14 amino acids long. V was clipped by 4 bases and J by 3 bases; unmatched bases: 3. Germline CDR1 reads LGHDT; CDR2 reads YNNKEL (reference sequence). CDR3 sequence: CASSRGQVTDTQYF. Written as DNA, the CDR3 is TGTGCCAGCAGCCGGGGACAGGTTACAGATACGCAGTATTTT.

The chain links TRBV7-8 to TRBJ2-5, with 7 bases identical to TRBD2. CDR3 length: 15 amino acids. The V gene end was trimmed by 6 bases and the J gene end by 2 bases; junction bases not matched to a gene: 9. Germline assignment: CDR1 SGHVS and CDR2 FQNEAQ. The CDR3, as DNA: TGTGCCAGCAGAATTACGCTAGCGGATCAAGAGACCCAGTACTTC. Amino acid sequence: CASRITLADQETQYF.

The chain is built from TRBV28 and TRBJ2-7; possibly TRBD1 or TRBD2 for D (5 bases each). The germline V gene has CDR1 MDHEN and CDR2 SYDVKM. Trimming took 3 bases from V and 7 from J, leaving 19 bases between them. The CDR3 totals 15 residues. The CDR3, as DNA: TGTGCCAGCAGTTTTCCGGGGCCGGTCCTGGAAGAGCAGTACTTC. Amino acids: CASSFPGPVLEEQYF.

This chain connects TRBV30 to TRBJ1-1; tentative D call: TRBD1 (5 bases). Germline loops: CDR1 GTSNPN, CDR2 SVGIG (reference sequence). CDR3 length: 15 amino acids. Trimming shortened V by 0 bases and J by 4 bases, and 15 bases separated the two germline ends. The CDR3: CAWSVLGGDGTEAFF. DNA of the CDR3: TGTGCCTGGAGTGTCCTGGGGGGGGATGGCACTGAAGCTTTCTTT. Looking up the rest from reference TRBV30 and TRBJ1-1 gives the full variable domain: SQTIHQWPATLVQPVGSPLSLECTVEGTSNPNLYWYRQAAGRGLQLLFYSVGIGQISSEVPQNLSASRPQDRQFILSSKKLLLSDSGFYLCAWSVLGGDGTEAFFGQGTRLTVV.